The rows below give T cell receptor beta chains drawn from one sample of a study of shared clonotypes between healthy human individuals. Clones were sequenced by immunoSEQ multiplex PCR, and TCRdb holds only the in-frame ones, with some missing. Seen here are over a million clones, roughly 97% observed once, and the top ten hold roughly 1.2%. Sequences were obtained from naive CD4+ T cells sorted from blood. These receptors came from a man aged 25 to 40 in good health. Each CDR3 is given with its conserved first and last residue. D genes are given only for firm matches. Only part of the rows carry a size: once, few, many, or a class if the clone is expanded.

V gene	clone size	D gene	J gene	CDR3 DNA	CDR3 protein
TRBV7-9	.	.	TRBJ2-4	TGTGCCAGCAGCCCCCGAGTAAGCGGCGGAATAGCCAAAAACATTCAGTACTTC	CASSPRVSGGIAKNIQYF
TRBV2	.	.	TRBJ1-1	TGTGCCAGCAGCAGGGGACCTGATACTGAAGCTTTCTTT	CASSRGPDTEAFF
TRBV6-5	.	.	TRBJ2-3	TGTGCCAGCAGTCACCTCGGAGGGCAGTATTTT	CASSHLGGQYF
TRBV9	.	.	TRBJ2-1	TGTGCCAGCAGCGTAGCAGAATACAATGAGCAGTTCTTC	CASSVAEYNEQFF
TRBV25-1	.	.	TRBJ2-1	TGTGCCAGCAGTGGCCAGGGGCACTCCTACAATGAGCAGTTCTTC	CASSGQGHSYNEQFF
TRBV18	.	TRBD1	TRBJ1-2	TGTGCCAGCTCAGGGACAGGTTCCGTCGTGAGCCCCTTC	CASSGTGSVVSPF
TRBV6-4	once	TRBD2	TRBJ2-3	TGTGCCAGCAGCGAGACTAGCGGGAGACGAGGTACGCAGTATTTT	CASSETSGRRGTQYF
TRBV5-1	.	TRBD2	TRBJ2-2	TGCGCCAGCAGCGCTCCCCCGGGACTAGTTGGCACCGGGGAGCTGTTTTTT	CASSAPPGLVGTGELFF
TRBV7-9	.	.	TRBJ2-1	TGTGCCAGCAGTCGCTCCGGGAGTTTTAATGAGCAGTTCTTC	CASSRSGSFNEQFF
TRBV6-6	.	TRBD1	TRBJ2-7	TGTGCCAGCAGACCCGCCGGGACAGGGACCTACGAGCAGTACTTC	CASRPAGTGTYEQYF
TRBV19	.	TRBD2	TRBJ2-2	TGTGCCAGTAGGAATGCTGGGACTAGGCGGTTTGAGGAGCTGTTTTTT	CASRNAGTRRFEELFF
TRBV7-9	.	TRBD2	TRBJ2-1	TGTGCCAGCAGCTTACGAAGGACTAGCGGTCTTACGGCCCATGAGCAGTTCTTC	CASSLRRTSGLTAHEQFF
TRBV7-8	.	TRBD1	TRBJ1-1	TGTGCCAGCAGCCAAAGACAGGGACCTGAAGCTTTCTTT	CASSQRQGPEAFF
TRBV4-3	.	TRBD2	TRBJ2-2	TGCGCCAGCAGCCGCGGAGGACTAGCGGGAGGGACCGGGGAGCTGTTTTTT	CASSRGGLAGGTGELFF
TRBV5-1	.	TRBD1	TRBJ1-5	TGCGCCAGCAGCAACGGGCCAGGGGGAAATCAGCCCCAGCATTTT	CASSNGPGGNQPQHF
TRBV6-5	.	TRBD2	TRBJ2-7	TGTGCCAGCAGTTACGCGGCTAGCGGTCGGTACGAGCAGTACTTC	CASSYAASGRYEQYF
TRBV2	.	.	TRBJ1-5	TGTGCCAGCAGTGAACAGGAACTTAAAATTTTTAGCAATCAGCCCCAGCATTTT	CASSEQELKIFSNQPQHF
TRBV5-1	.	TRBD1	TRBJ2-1	TGCGCCACCAGTCCCGGGACAGGGGCCCCGAATGAGCAGTTCTTC	CATSPGTGAPNEQFF
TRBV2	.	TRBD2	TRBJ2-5	TGTGCCACGCAGCGGGAGGGCCAACAGACCCAGTACTTC	CATQREGQQTQYF
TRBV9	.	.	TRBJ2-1	TGTGCCAGCAGCGTAGAGGGTTCCCCCTACAATGAGCAGTTCTTC	CASSVEGSPYNEQFF
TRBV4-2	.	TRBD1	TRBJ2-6	TGTGCCAGCAGCCAAGATGGGACAGTCTCTGGGGCCAACGTCCTGACTTTC	CASSQDGTVSGANVLTF
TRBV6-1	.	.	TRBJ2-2	TGTGCCAGCAGTAGGACAGTCAACACCGGGGAGCTGTTTTTT	CASSRTVNTGELFF
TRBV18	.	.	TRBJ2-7	TGTGCCAGCTCACCGGGCGGCAGCACCTACGAGCAGTACTTC	CASSPGGSTYEQYF